Listed below are T cell receptor beta chains from one sample, sequenced in a study of blood T cell repertoires in COVID-19. The data were produced by immunoSEQ multiplex PCR, yet TCRdb's version contains in-frame clones alone and is incomplete. This sample carries fewer than 300,000 clones, around 82% of them seen once, and the ten largest clones take less than 4%. Sample: peripheral blood. These receptors were collected from a woman younger than 30 with acute or convalescent COVID-19. CDR3s include the opening cysteine and the closing phenylalanine or tryptophan. D genes are given only for firm matches. Only part of the rows carry a size: once, few, many, or a class if the clone is expanded.

-	TRBD1	TRBV6-5	TRBJ1-6	CASRRDSENNSPLHF	TGTGCCAGCAGACGGGACAGCGAAAATAATTCACCCCTCCACTTT
-	-	TRBV7-6	TRBJ2-2	CASSPVGELFF	TGTGCCAGCAGCCCGGTTGGGGAGCTGTTTTTT
-	-	TRBV19	TRBJ1-5	CASSINYGGNQPQHF	TGTGCCAGTAGTATAAATTATGGGGGCAACCAGCCCCAGCATTTT
-	TRBD2	TRBV5-1	TRBJ2-3	CASSWGTRSDTQYF	TGCGCCAGCAGCTGGGGGACTAGATCGGATACGCAGTATTTT
-	TRBD2	TRBV7-2	TRBJ2-1	CASSSTSGRVHEQFF	TGTGCCAGCAGCTCCACAAGCGGGAGGGTACATGAGCAGTTCTTC
-	-	TRBV6-5	TRBJ2-1	CASSREGLAGDEQFF	TGTGCCAGCAGCCGCGAGGGCCTAGCAGGCGATGAGCAGTTCTTC
few	TRBD1	TRBV10-3	TRBJ1-6	CAISESGPGGSPLHF	TGTGCCATCAGTGAGTCCGGGCCAGGGGGTTCACCCCTCCACTTT
-	TRBD1	TRBV11-2	TRBJ2-5	CASSSYRGYPQETQYF	TGTGCCAGCAGCTCATACAGGGGGTACCCCCAAGAGACCCAGTACTTC
-	TRBD1	TRBV13	TRBJ1-4	CASSPWTGGNEKLFF	TGTGCCAGCAGCCCTTGGACAGGGGGCAATGAAAAACTGTTTTTT
-	TRBD1	TRBV19	TRBJ1-1	CASSPEDRGSTEAFF	TGTGCCAGTAGCCCCGAGGACAGGGGATCAACTGAAGCTTTCTTT
-	TRBD1	TRBV24-1	TRBJ1-1	CATRPSQGMNTEAFF	TGTGCCACCAGGCCTTCACAGGGGATGAACACTGAAGCTTTCTTT
-	TRBD2	TRBV7-6	TRBJ2-7	CASSLGLAETYEQYF	TGTGCCAGCAGCTTAGGGCTAGCGGAGACCTACGAGCAGTACTTC
-	-	TRBV3-1/TRBV3-2	TRBJ1-3	CASSRAGNTIYF	TGTGCCAGCAGCCGTGCGGGAAACACCATATATTTT
-	TRBD2	TRBV19	TRBJ2-1	CASSATSGSYNEQFF	TGTGCCAGTAGTGCGACTAGCGGGAGTTACAATGAGCAGTTCTTC
-	-	TRBV18	TRBJ1-1	CASSSKTADTEAFF	TGTGCCAGCTCATCAAAAACAGCTGACACTGAAGCTTTCTTT
-	TRBD1	TRBV4-3	TRBJ1-6	CASSQAGGPLHF	TGCGCCAGCAGCCAAGCAGGGGGACCCCTCCACTTT
-	-	TRBV5-4	TRBJ1-1	CASSSDSYTEAFF	TGTGCCAGCAGCTCAGACAGTTACACTGAAGCTTTCTTT
few	-	TRBV19	TRBJ2-7	CASSISQGSYEQYF	TGTGCCAGTAGTATTTCGCAGGGTTCCTACGAGCAGTACTTC
-	TRBD1	TRBV5-5	TRBJ2-1	CASSWRDRNNEQFF	TGTGCCAGCAGCTGGCGGGACAGGAACAATGAGCAGTTCTTC
-	TRBD1	TRBV6-5	TRBJ1-3	CASTADRPSGNTIYF	TGTGCCAGCACCGCGGACAGGCCCTCTGGAAACACCATATATTTT
-	-	TRBV21-1	TRBJ2-7	CASSKVGTRSYEQYF	TGTGCCAGCAGCAAAGTCGGGACTAGGAGTTACGAGCAGTACTTC
-	-	TRBV28	TRBJ2-7	CASSSPTGLSEQYF	TGTGCCAGCAGTTCACCCACGGGACTCAGCGAGCAGTACTTC